This T cell receptor (beta chain) was observed in a study of Ad26.COV2.S vaccination and SARS-CoV-2 variants. On the study more broadly: Of the COV1001 trial arms, the Ad26.COV2.S arm included the donor. Each vaccinee took Ad26.COV2.S intramuscularly, once or twice 56 days apart. Study-level findings and limits: Spike-specific TCR breadth in vaccine recipients exceeded that seen in placebo recipients.

Clones were sequenced by immunoSEQ multiplex PCR, and TCRdb holds only the in-frame ones, with some missing. Among over 400,000 clones listed, 85% to 90% were seen once. Comment on this clone: Antigen specificity is unknown.

CDR3 length: 15 residues. In germline, CDR1 is SEHNR, CDR2 FQNEAQ (reference sequence). Trimming cost V 3 bases and J 8 bases, with 19 bases left between them. Treatment here: about 20 received Ad26.COV2.S at low or high dose, single or two shots; about 5 received placebo; per-sample allocation not given. Sampling was done on day 63 after the first vaccine or placebo injection. This TCR came from a person aged 18-65 years who received the Ad26.COV2.S COVID-19 vaccine or a placebo. V is TRBV7-9 and J is TRBJ1-2; D perhaps matches TRBD1 (5 bases). The sequencing used peripheral blood, collected in a trial of Ad26.COV2.S vaccine versus placebo. The CDR3 spells CASSLGVAALWGYTF. CDR3 nucleotide sequence: TGTGCCAGCAGCTTGGGGGTAGCCGCTCTATGGGGCTACACCTTC.